A selection of T cell receptor beta chains follows, all from one sample in a study of beta chain features in type 1 diabetes. Using immunoSEQ multiplex PCR, the repertoire was profiled, and TCRdb retains in-frame clones only, with some absent. The sample comprises some 300,000 clones, 8% of which are singletons, and more than 0.8% rests with the top ten. The material sequenced was central memory CD4+ T cells from blood. These receptors were collected from a woman aged 18-35 years in good health. Each CDR3 is given without its conserved first and last residue. Each record gives: J gene, clone size, CDR3 length, D gene, V gene, CDR3 protein. The D gene is left open where the match is weak. Expanded clones get a size class; other rows say once, few or many, or leave the size out.

J: TRBJ1-4
size: few
length: 13
D: TRBD1
V: TRBV7-2
CDR3: ASRMTGGLGEKLF

J: TRBJ2-7
size: .
length: 11
D: .
V: TRBV6-5
CDR3: AIRPVSSYEQY

J: TRBJ2-7
size: .
length: 12
D: .
V: TRBV7-9
CDR3: ASSLGQEYYEQY

J: TRBJ2-7
size: .
length: 12
D: .
V: TRBV10-3
CDR3: AISRDIASYEQY

J: TRBJ1-4
size: many
length: 12
D: .
V: TRBV7-9
CDR3: ASSSLDGNEKLF

J: TRBJ2-2
size: few
length: 13
D: TRBD2
V: TRBV11-2
CDR3: ASSSGLAVWGELF

J: TRBJ2-3
size: few
length: 13
D: .
V: TRBV6-6
CDR3: ASSYHPHQGGTQY

J: TRBJ2-1
size: many
length: 13
D: .
V: TRBV7-2
CDR3: ASSLTGVSYNEQF

J: TRBJ2-1
size: many
length: 14
D: .
V: TRBV9
CDR3: ASSGALIPTSREQF

J: TRBJ1-4
size: few
length: 14
D: .
V: TRBV5-4
CDR3: ASSASTSATNEKLF

J: TRBJ2-1
size: few
length: 12
D: .
V: TRBV18
CDR3: ASSPIPWGNEQF